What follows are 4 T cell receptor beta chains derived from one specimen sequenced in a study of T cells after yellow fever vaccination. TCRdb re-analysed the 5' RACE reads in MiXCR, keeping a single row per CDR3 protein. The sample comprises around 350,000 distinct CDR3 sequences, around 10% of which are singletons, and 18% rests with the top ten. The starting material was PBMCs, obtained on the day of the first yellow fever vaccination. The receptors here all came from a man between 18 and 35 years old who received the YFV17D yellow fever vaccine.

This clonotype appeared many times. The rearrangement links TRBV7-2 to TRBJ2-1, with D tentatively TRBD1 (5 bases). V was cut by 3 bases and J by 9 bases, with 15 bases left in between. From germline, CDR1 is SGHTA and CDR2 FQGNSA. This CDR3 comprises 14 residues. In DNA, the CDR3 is TGTGCCAGCAGCTTCAGGGTTTCGGGTCCTGAGCAGTTCTTC. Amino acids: CASSFRVSGPEQFF.

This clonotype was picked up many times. CDR3 loop: CSAEEPGHQPQHF. CDR3 nucleotides: TGCAGTGCAGAAGAACCGGGACATCAGCCCCAGCATTTT. The V call is TRBV20-1, the J call TRBJ1-5; weak D call: TRBD1 (5 bases). The CDR3 length is 13 residues. From germline, CDR1 is DFQATT and CDR2 SNEGSKA (reference sequence). V shed 6 bases and J shed 5 bases, with 14 bases lying between them.

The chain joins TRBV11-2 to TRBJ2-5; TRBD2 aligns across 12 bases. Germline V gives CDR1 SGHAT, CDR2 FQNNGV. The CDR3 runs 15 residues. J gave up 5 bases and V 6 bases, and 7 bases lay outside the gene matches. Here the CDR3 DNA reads TGTGCCAGCAGAGGGCCTAGCGGGGGGGCCGAGACCCAGTACTTC. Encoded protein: CASRGPSGGAETQYF.

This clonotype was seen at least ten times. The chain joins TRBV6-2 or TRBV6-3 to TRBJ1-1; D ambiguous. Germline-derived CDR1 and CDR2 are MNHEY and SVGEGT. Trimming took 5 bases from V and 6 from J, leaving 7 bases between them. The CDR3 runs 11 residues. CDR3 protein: CASSKGSEAFF. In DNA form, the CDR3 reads TGTGCCAGCAGTAAGGGTTCTGAAGCTTTCTTT.